This T cell receptor (beta chain) came from a study of T-cell memory formation after mild COVID-19 (dated by TCRdb to the early 2020s). Study-level background: TCR sequence clusters from the two donors were largely donor specific. In two donors, T-cell clones that expanded and contracted after mild COVID-19 were followed by sequencing TCRalpha and TCRbeta repertoires longitudinally. The cohort was made up of two young adult volunteers, one female and one male, who were previously healthy. Overall study outcomes, separate from this receptor: SARS-CoV-2 specificity was not confirmed for the second-wave clones peaking on day 37. Contracting CD4+ clones turned up mainly in the CM and EM memory subsets, whereas EMRA was where CD8+ clones were enriched. The detection of some responding clones in pre-infection memory suggests that pre-existing cross-reactive memory T cells joined the SARS-CoV-2 response. Balanced CD4/CD8 phenotypes were observed for clones contracting from day 15 to 85, whereas a bias towards CD4+ was observed for a second wave of clones expanding from day 15 to 37. Only two mild cases were covered by the study, and larger cohorts that include severe cases with pre-infection samples were considered necessary.

To note about this clonotype: Its antigen is still unknown. Within one base of it there is no much larger clone, and no base qualities were kept.

TCRdb names Illumina NovaSeq 6000 as the instrument used. Using 5'RACE with constant-segment primers, TCRalpha and TCRbeta cDNA libraries were constructed, with sample barcodes and unique molecular identifiers added in the process. RNA was extracted from every sample with Trizol reagent. Libraries were amplified in two PCR steps, with a second sample barcode and Illumina TruSeq adapters added in the second step. Libraries were sequenced on an Illumina NovaSeq with 2 x 150 bp paired-end reads. In the source study's methods: With migec v1.2.7, reads were demultiplexed and then collapsed into UMI-guided consensus sequences. Using mixcr v2.1.11, UMI consensuses were aligned to TRA and TRB V and J templates and then assembled into clonotypes. A clonotype was counted as expanded or contracted only when both edgeR and NoisET called the clonotype significant, with the noise models trained on biological replicates. edgeR calls used a false discovery rate-adjusted p below 0.01 and a log2 fold-change threshold of 1. As an exploratory analysis of dynamics, max-normalized trajectories of the 1000 most abundant clonotypes were examined by PCA with hierarchical clustering. Separately sequenced CD4+ and CD8+ repertoires were used to assign a CD4 or CD8 phenotype to each responding clone. The public sequencing data were trimmed at Q25 with fastp and processed into clonotypes with MiXCR by TCRdb, which kept only in-frame beta chains. Identical CDR3 proteins give one entry, which carries the most common genes and DNA. In this record, the V and J calls reflect TCRdb's handling and not the investigators' own analysis. The sample has about 210,000 distinct CDR3 sequences on record, 27% of them singletons. Jointly, the top ten make up about an eighth of the sample.

V loses 0 bases, J loses 4 bases, and the germline ends lie 7 bases apart. The CDR3 numbers 13 residues from cysteine through phenylalanine. The read is trimmed to its CDR3 DNA, 39 bases read in frame from base 1. According to the germline V gene, CDR1 reads SGDLS and CDR2 reads YYNGEE. Ficoll-Paque density gradient centrifugation was used to isolate PBMCs. Material for sequencing was PBMCs or a T cell subset sorted from them (not recorded which). This clonotype was sampled from an adult woman who had mild COVID-19 (a few samples of this study predate the infection). The sample titles of this study are shuffled in the database, so cell type and time point are left out; the donor was told from shared clones. This chain is built from TRBV9 and TRBJ1-2, with no D gene named confidently. The CDR3 in this case is CASSVVNGYGYTF. The DNA sequence follows: TGTGCCAGCAGCGTAGTCAACGGCTATGGCTACACCTTC.